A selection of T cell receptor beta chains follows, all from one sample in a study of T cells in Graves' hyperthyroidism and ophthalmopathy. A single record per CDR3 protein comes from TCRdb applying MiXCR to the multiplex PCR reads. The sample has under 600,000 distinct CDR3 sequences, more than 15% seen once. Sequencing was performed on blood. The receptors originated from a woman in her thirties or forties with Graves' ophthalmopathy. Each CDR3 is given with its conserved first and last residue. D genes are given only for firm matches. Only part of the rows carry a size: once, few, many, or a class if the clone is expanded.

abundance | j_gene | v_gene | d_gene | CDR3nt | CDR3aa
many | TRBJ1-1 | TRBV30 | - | TGTGCCTGGAGTGTACCGGGTCGCATGAACACTGAAGCTTTCTTT | CAWSVPGRMNTEAFF
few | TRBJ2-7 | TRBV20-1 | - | TGCAGTGCTAGACCCGGGACTCCCCCGTCCTACGAGCAGTACTTC | CSARPGTPPSYEQYF
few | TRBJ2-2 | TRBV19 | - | TGTGCCAGTAGTATTTGGGCGCTTCGGGACACCGGGGAGCTGTTTTTT | CASSIWALRDTGELFF
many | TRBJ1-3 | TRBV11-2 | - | TGTGCCAGCAGCACAGGGTACGGAAACACCATATATTTT | CASSTGYGNTIYF
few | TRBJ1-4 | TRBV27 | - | TGTGCCAGCAGTACCCCCGACGGGCTAACTAATGAAAAACTGTTTTTT | CASSTPDGLTNEKLFF
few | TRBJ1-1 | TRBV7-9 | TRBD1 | TGTGCCAGCAGCTTAGGACAGGGGTTTTACAACACTGAAGCTTTCTTT | CASSLGQGFYNTEAFF
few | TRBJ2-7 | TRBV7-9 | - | TGTGCCAGCAGCTACTCTAGCGCCTACGAGCAGTACTTC | CASSYSSAYEQYF
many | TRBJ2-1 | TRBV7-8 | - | TGTGCCAGCAGCTTAGGCTCAGAGAATGAGCAGTTCTTC | CASSLGSENEQFF
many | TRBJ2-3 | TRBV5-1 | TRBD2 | TGCGCCAGCAGCAGGGGACTAGCAGGGGACACAGATACGCAGTATTTT | CASSRGLAGDTDTQYF
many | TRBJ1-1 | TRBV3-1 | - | TGTGCCAGCAGTAATGGACATCACACTGAAGCTTTCTTT | CASSNGHHTEAFF
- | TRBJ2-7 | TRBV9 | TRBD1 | TGTGCCAGCAGCGTAGGACAGGGTGGCGAGCAGTACTTC | CASSVGQGGEQYF
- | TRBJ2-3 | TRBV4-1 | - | TGCGCCAGCAGCCAAGATACTAGGAAAACAGGGTTGTTCACAGATACGCAGTATTTT | CASSQDTRKTGLFTDTQYF
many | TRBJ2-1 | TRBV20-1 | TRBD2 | TGCAGTCCCAGAGTGGCGGGAGGGGCAATTTACAATGAGCAGTTCTTC | CSPRVAGGAIYNEQFF
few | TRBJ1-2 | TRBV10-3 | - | TGTGCCATCAGTGTCGAGGCACACTATGGCTACACCTTC | CAISVEAHYGYTF
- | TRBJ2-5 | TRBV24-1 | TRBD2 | TGTGCCACCAGTGATGGGGGGGGTGCGGGGGTTCGAGAGACCCAGTACTTC | CATSDGGGAGVRETQYF
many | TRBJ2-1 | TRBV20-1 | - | TGCAGTGCTAGAGAGGGCGGTAGGGATGAGCAGTTCTTC | CSAREGGRDEQFF
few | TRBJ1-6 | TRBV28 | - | TGTGCCAGCAGCCGGGGGGGGATCAATTCACCCCTCCACTTT | CASSRGGINSPLHF
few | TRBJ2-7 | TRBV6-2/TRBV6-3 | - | TGTGCCAGCAGTTACTCGATCGGCTCCTACGAGCAGTACTTC | CASSYSIGSYEQYF
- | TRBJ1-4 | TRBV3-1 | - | TGTGCCAGCAGCCAATCTGGGAATGGTGAAAAACTGTTTTTT | CASSQSGNGEKLFF
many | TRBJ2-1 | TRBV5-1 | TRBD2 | TGCGCCAGCAGCCTTTCCCTTGGCGGGAGGGCCTACAAGGATGAGCAGTTCTTC | CASSLSLGGRAYKDEQFF
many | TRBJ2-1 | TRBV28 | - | TGTGCCAGCAGTTCACTGGAGGGAGGTTACAATGAGCAGTTCTTC | CASSSLEGGYNEQFF
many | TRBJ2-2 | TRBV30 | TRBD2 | TGTGCCTGGAGTAAGTCGAGTAGCGGGCGGACCGGGGAGCTGTTTTTT | CAWSKSSSGRTGELFF
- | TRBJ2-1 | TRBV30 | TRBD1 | TGTGCCTGGAGTCCCCAAGACAGGGCCCTCCTCTCCTACAATGAGCAGTTCTTC | CAWSPQDRALLSYNEQFF
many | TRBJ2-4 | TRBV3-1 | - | TGTGCCAGCAGCCGAGGAGGGAACATTCAGTACTTC | CASSRGGNIQYF
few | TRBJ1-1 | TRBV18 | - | TGTGCCAGCTCACAAGGTGCAATGAACACTGAAGCTTTCTTT | CASSQGAMNTEAFF
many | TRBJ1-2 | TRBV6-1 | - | TGTGCCAGCAGTCCCGAGGCGGGGCGCCCTGCCGATGGCTACACCTTC | CASSPEAGRPADGYTF
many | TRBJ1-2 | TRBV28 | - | TGTGCCAGCAGTCGACCGGGGGGGGACTATGGCTACACCTTC | CASSRPGGDYGYTF